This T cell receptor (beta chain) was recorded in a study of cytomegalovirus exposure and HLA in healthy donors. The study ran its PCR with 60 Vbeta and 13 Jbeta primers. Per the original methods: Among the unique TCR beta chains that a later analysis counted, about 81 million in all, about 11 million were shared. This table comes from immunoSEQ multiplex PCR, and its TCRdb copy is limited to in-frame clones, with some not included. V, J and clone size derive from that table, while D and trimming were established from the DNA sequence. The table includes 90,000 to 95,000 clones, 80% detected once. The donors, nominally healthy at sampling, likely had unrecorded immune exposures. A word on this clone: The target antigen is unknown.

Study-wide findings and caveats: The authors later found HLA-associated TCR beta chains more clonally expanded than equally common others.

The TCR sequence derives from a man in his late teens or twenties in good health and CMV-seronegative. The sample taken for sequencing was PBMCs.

The CDR3 is CASLLWTRADTQYF. The CDR3 bases are TGTGCCAGTCTACTCTGGACTAGAGCAGATACGCAGTATTTT. The chain is built from TRBV2 and TRBJ2-3, with 7 bases aligning to TRBD2. V was pared by 9 bases and J by 4 bases, with 10 bases of the junction left unmatched. Germline V gene data show CDR1 as SNHLY and CDR2 as FYNNEI. This CDR3 has 14 residues.